Listed here is a single T cell receptor (beta chain). Antigen specificity is unknown. Noted time point: 2014-2015 season, pre-vaccination. The sample originates from a study of follicular helper T cells after annual influenza vaccination. The study's findings and limits: Just roughly 9.5-20% of cells analyzed had recovered productive TCRB sequences.

Germline V gene data show CDR1 as MNHNS and CDR2 as SASEGT. The CDR3 is 17 amino acids. Trimming took 1 base from V and 4 from J; bases not matched to a gene: 8. Sequencing of TCRB used Survey level resolution. Clones were read by immunoSEQ multiplex PCR, and TCRdb kept only the in-frame ones, dropping some. The sample yields about 11,000 clones, roughly 80% seen once. The V gene is TRBV6-1, the J gene TRBJ2-1, with TRBD1 matching over 9 bases. The specimen comprised CXCR5- memory CD4+ T cells sorted from blood, sampled on the day of influenza vaccination. This TCR came from an adult who received the influenza vaccine. The CDR3 coding sequence is TGTGCCAGCAGTGAAGTTCTTGTCGGACAGGGGTACAATGAGCAGTTCTTC. Translation: CASSEVLVGQGYNEQFF.